This T cell receptor (beta chain) was recorded in a study of early T cells in non-severe SARS-CoV-2 infection. For the study at large: Sequencing of bulk RNA from unsorted whole blood was done, without chain pairing.

One entry per CDR3 protein, called by TCRdb with MiXCR from the 5' RACE reads. The table lists tens of thousands of distinct CDR3 sequences, 16% of them singletons. The sample holds a few counts of this clonotype. The CDR3 spans 13 residues. The germline V gene has CDR1 ENHRY and CDR2 SYGVKD. V dropped 9 bases and J dropped 2 bases, with 12 bases sitting between them. Sequenced material: whole blood, taken at baseline. The chain recombines TRBV10-3 with TRBJ2-3, with D unclear. The sequence came from an adult who was a healthcare worker with PCR-confirmed SARS-CoV-2 infection or an uninfected control (not recorded which). The CDR3 reads CAMGSGLTDTQYF. The CDR3 DNA reads as TGTGCCATGGGTTCGGGCCTCACAGATACGCAGTATTTT.